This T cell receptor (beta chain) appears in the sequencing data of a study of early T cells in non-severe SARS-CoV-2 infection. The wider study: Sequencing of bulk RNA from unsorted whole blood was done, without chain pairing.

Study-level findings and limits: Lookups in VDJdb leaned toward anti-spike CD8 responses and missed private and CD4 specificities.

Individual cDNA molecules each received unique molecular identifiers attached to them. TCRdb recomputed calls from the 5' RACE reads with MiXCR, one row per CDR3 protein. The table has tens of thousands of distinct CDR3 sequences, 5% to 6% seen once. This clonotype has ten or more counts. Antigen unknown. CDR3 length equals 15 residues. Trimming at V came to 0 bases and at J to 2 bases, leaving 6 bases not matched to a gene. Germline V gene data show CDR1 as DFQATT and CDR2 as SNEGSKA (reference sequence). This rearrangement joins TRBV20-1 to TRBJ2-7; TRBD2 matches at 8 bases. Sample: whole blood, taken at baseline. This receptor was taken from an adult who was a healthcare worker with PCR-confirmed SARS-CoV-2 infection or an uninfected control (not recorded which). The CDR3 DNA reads TGCAGTGCTAGAGATCGGCTAGCGGGTCCCTACGAGCAGTACTTC. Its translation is CSARDRLAGPYEQYF.